This T cell receptor beta chain was profiled in a study of blood T cells in healthy people across ages (dated by TCRdb to between 2014 and 2017). A note on the overall study: In model experiments, template switching captured about one uniquely barcoded TCR beta cDNA molecule for every two T cells. To track age-related changes in TCR beta repertoire diversity, the study relied on deep sequencing normalized with unique cDNA molecular identifiers. The donors were divided into four age groups: young (average 16 years), middle-aged (under 40), aged (around 67) and long-lived (roughly 88). Donors of different ages were randomly distributed across sequencing lanes to avoid experimental bias. The study analyzed two additional independent replicas of 1 million unique cDNA reads from the same blood draw for two donors, one aged 18 to 30 and one aged 80 or older. The investigation overall reported the following: Observed TCR beta diversity per million T cells fell roughly linearly with age, and a significant reduction was already apparent by age about 36. Compared with the aged group, more naive CD4+ T cells, fewer expanded clones and increased TCR diversity were shown by the long-lived group, suggesting age selection. The CMV infection status of donors was not known, potentially confounding age-related changes in expanded clonotypes. A strong correlation was found between observed TCR beta diversity and the percentage of naive T cells measured by flow cytometry. Bulk unsorted PBMC profiling prevented conclusive comparison of naive and antigen-experienced compartments. Total diversity estimates from one million sequenced T cells were considered lower bounds and underestimates.

On this clonotype: The target of this receptor is not known. Per-base quality was not reported, and no clone a single base away is much larger than it.

Library prep was done by 5' RACE. The data were produced on an Illumina HiSeq 2500. A second PCR of about 6 to 11 cycles was run with a J-beta primer mix and a sample-barcoded 5' primer. A template-switch 5' adaptor carrying 12 random nucleotides introduced a unique molecular identifier onto each TCR beta cDNA molecule. Each sample yielded at least 2.5 million CDR3-containing paired-end reads. All of the RNA was converted into first-strand cDNA using the Mint cDNA synthesis kit, with a TRBC-specific oligonucleotide serving as the primer. Following uracil-DNA glycosylase treatment, a first 18-cycle PCR with universal primers M1SS and BC2_uni_R was performed on all cDNA. The authors' analysis ran thus. For normalization, 1 million high-quality reads were randomly selected from each sample, with every read carrying a distinct molecular identifier. Reads with shared molecular identifiers were discarded instead of being binned into consensus sequences. MiTCR, run with a Q25 quality threshold and the strictest error-elimination algorithm, handled CDR3 identification, clonotype clustering and error correction. A nonparametric unseen species model with Euler transformation was used to estimate a lower bound on total TCR beta diversity. TCRdb took the public reads, trimmed them with fastp at Q25, ran MiXCR for clone calling and kept in-frame beta chains. Records with the same CDR3 protein are collapsed into one entry carrying the most frequent genes and DNA. In this record, the V and J calls reflect TCRdb's handling and not the investigators' own analysis. The sample profile shows approximately 820,000 distinct CDR3 sequences; around 42% of them were found once. The ten biggest clones cover roughly 18% of the sample.

Donors were around 37 systemically healthy Caucasian individuals from Russia aged roughly 6 to 95 years. Each donor gave approximately 9.3 milliliters of peripheral blood, collected into EDTA-treated Vacutainer tubes. Ficoll-Paque density-gradient centrifugation was used to isolate PBMCs, with at least 7 million per sample. Trizol reagent was used to extract total RNA from PBMCs, with at least 6 micrograms per sample. For every donor, flow cytometry on a PBMC aliquot measured the percentage of naive CD45RAhigh/CD27high T cells. Sequenced sample: blood. The TCR comes from a man aged 60 to 75 in good health.

CDR3 region: CASSSRAIGTIGANVLTF. At the DNA level, the sequence is TGTGCCAGCAGCTCTAGGGCAATCGGCACAATCGGGGCCAACGTCCTGACTTTC. The rearrangement joined TRBV7-8 to TRBJ2-6; no D gene can be assigned with confidence. The germline V gene supplies CDR1 SGHVS and CDR2 FQNEAQ. From the cysteine through the phenylalanine, the CDR3 covers 18 amino acids. Only the CDR3 part of the read is kept: 54 bases, read in frame from the first base. V was cut back by 4 bases and J by 4 bases, leaving a gap of 20 bases between them.